This TCR beta chain came from a study of T cells in Graves' hyperthyroidism and ophthalmopathy. The study's findings and limits: In the blood, most expanded thyroid clonotypes above 0.001 appeared as well. The model's output predicted ophthalmopathy at a median of about 6.5 months prior to onset.

Clinical symptoms, serum thyroxine and TRAb, thyroid ultrasound and orbital computed tomography were used for the diagnoses. Source material for PBMCs was about 11 ml fresh peripheral blood. Authors of the study amplified TCR beta CDR3 regions from RNA transcripts. The HTBI primer set was used in a first-round RT-PCR of the TCR CDR3. TCRdb analysed the multiplex PCR reads with MiXCR anew, one entry per CDR3 protein. The sample shows 300,000 or so distinct CDR3 sequences, 16% of them seen only once. This clonotype was detected ten times or more. Its antigen is still unknown. There are 16 residues in the CDR3. Germline V gene data show CDR1 as SGHRS and CDR2 as YFSETQ. The V segment lost 1 base and the J segment 4 bases; nucleotides outside the gene matches: 9.

The sequence was obtained from a man between 25 and 39 years old with Graves' hyperthyroidism. The chain carries TRBV5-1 and TRBJ2-3; 7 bases are a match to TRBD2. Sequencing input: blood. This CDR3 reads CASSLYGGRSADTQYF. For the CDR3, the DNA is TGCGCCAGCAGCTTGTATGGCGGGAGAAGCGCAGATACGCAGTATTTT.